The T cell receptor (beta chain) under discussion was sequenced for a study of Graves' ophthalmopathy and Graves' hyperthyroidism. Germline-derived CDR1 and CDR2 are SGHTA and FQGNSA. The CDR3 has 13 amino acids. This clonotype was found a few times. Possible read error: a much larger clone is one base away. Amplifying from RNA transcripts, the study obtained TCR beta CDR3 regions. HTBI primers served in a first-round RT-PCR, which a second-round multiplex PCR followed. TCRdb re-called the multiplex PCR reads with MiXCR, one entry per CDR3 protein. The sample includes 560,000 or so distinct CDR3 sequences, approximately 37% of them seen just once.

This rearrangement joins TRBV7-2 to TRBJ1-2, with D uncertain. The sequence came from an adult man with Graves' hyperthyroidism. Specimen: peripheral blood or thyroid tissue (not recorded which). CDR3 in amino acids: CASGLIPGYGYTF. For the CDR3, the DNA is TGTGCCAGCGGCTTAATACCGGGCTATGGCTACACCTTC.